The present T cell receptor (beta chain) was sequenced within a study of blood T cell repertoires in COVID-19. TCRdb's table, derived via immunoSEQ multiplex PCR, lists solely in-frame clones and lacks some. The sample carries around 140,000 clones, approximately 88% recorded once. Trimming shortened V by 4 bases and J by 2 bases, and 8 bases separated the two germline ends. CDR1 and CDR2 from the germline V gene are KGHSH and LQKENI. The CDR3 is made up of 14 amino acids. The rearrangement joins TRBV18 to TRBJ1-4; D is uncertain. Sequenced: peripheral blood. This clonotype originated in a woman aged 45-60 years with acute or convalescent COVID-19. The CDR3 here is CASSRGGTNEKLFF. DNA of the CDR3: TGTGCCAGCTCACGGGGAGGTACTAATGAAAAACTGTTTTTT.